A single sample is the source of the 22 T cell receptor beta chains below, sequenced in a study of T-cell reconstitution after alpha-beta-depleted transplantation in children. The library targeted TCRbeta and was prepared with unique molecular identifiers. Via MiXCR, TCRdb re-called the PCR reads, giving one row per CDR3 protein. Among hundreds of thousands of distinct CDR3 sequences, 15% to 20% were seen once, and the ten largest hold about 41%. Material: PBMCs, mostly from graft donor cells, obtained 360 days after TCRalphabeta/CD19-depleted stem cell transplant. The receptors come from a male patient between 2 and 15 years old who had a stem cell transplant for acute lymphoblastic leukemia, so the T cells may come from the graft donor.

This clonotype has just a few counts. V gene TRBV29-1 combines with J gene TRBJ2-7, with 8 bases fitting TRBD1. The CDR3 spans 14 residues. Trimming took 2 bases from V and 2 from J; bases not matched to a gene: 5. Per germline, CDR1 SQVTM and CDR2 ANQGSEA. The CDR3 DNA reads as TGCAGCGTTGAATTCCAGGGGGCCCCCTACGAGCAGTACTTC. It translates to CSVEFQGAPYEQYF.

This chain joins TRBV28 and TRBJ1-2; 8 bases align to TRBD1. The CDR3 consists of 16 residues. Trimming took 5 bases from V and 2 from J; bases not matched to a gene: 10. Per germline, CDR1 MDHEN and CDR2 SYDVKM. The CDR3 loop reads CASSQTGDPPNYGYTF. In DNA form, the CDR3 reads TGTGCCAGCAGTCAGACAGGGGACCCCCCGAACTATGGCTACACCTTC.

In its sample, this clonotype was seen a few times. The chain carries TRBV4-1 and TRBJ2-7; D tentatively fits TRBD1 or TRBD2 (5 bases each). This CDR3 comprises 16 residues. Germline CDR1 is MGHRA and CDR2 is YSYEKL. V was cut by 4 bases and J by 3 bases, with 19 bases left in between. Written as DNA, the CDR3 is TGCGCCAGCAGCCCTCCCGGGATCGAGGGGTACTACGAGCAGTACTTC. Protein: CASSPPGIEGYYEQYF.

This clonotype was picked up a small number of times. This sequence joins TRBV6-5 and TRBJ1-5; a weak D match, TRBD1 (5 bases). V lost 6 bases to trimming and J lost 4 bases, with 10 bases between them. CDR1 MNHEY and CDR2 SVGAGI come from the germline V gene. CDR3 length: 13 amino acids. DNA for the CDR3: TGTGCCAGCAGCAGGGCCGAGAATCAGCCCCAGCATTTT. Encoded protein: CASSRAENQPQHF.

This clonotype is labeled as medium-sized. The genes are TRBV27 and TRBJ2-1; D perhaps matches TRBD1 (6 bases). CDR3 length: 14 amino acids. Germline CDR1 and CDR2: MNHEY and SMNVEV (reference sequence). V lost 3 bases, J lost 4 bases, and 10 bases lay in between. CDR3 sequence (DNA): TGTGCCAGCAGTTTCGGGGACAATTACAATGAGCAGTTCTTC. This translates into CASSFGDNYNEQFF.

The V call is TRBV7-9, the J call TRBJ1-2; 9 nucleotides line up with TRBD1. J gave up 4 bases and V 2 bases, and 2 bases lay outside the gene matches. The CDR3 spans 14 residues. The germline gives CDR1 SEHNR, CDR2 FQNEAQ (reference sequence). CDR3 coding DNA: TGTGCCAGCAGCTTAAGGGACAGGGCCTATGGCTACACCTTC. Translating gives CASSLRDRAYGYTF. The full variable domain, rest sourced from reference TRBV7-9 and TRBJ1-2, is DTGVSQNPRHKITKRGQNVTFRCDPISEHNRLYWYRQTLGQGPEFLTYFQNEAQLEKSRLLSDRFSAERPKGSFSTLEIQRTEQGDSAMYLCASSLRDRAYGYTFGSGTRLTVV.

The chain is built from TRBV6-5 and TRBJ1-1; 8 bases line up with TRBD1. The CDR3 is 14 residues long. Germline V gene lookup returns CDR1 MNHEY and CDR2 SVGAGI. Trimming took 6 bases from V and 4 from J; bases not matched to a gene: 7. CDR3 in amino acids: CASRRYRGSTEAFF. The DNA for the CDR3 is TGTGCCAGCAGGCGTTACAGGGGGAGCACTGAAGCTTTCTTT.

This clonotype was picked up a small number of times. V and J are TRBV10-3 and TRBJ2-3; TRBD1 aligns across 7 bases. V shed 2 bases, J shed 2 bases, and the junction held 10 bases outside the gene matches. This CDR3 region has 17 residues. Germline CDR1 ENHRY, CDR2 SYGVKD. The CDR3 DNA follows: TGTGCCATCAGTGAGCATTCGACCGGGACAGCCACAGATACGCAGTATTTT. Translating it yields CAISEHSTGTATDTQYF.

V and J are TRBV27 and TRBJ2-5, with D perhaps TRBD2 (6 bases). This CDR3 region has 15 residues. V lost 5 bases, J lost 5 bases, and 18 bases lay in between. Germline loops: CDR1 MNHEY, CDR2 SMNVEV (reference sequence). In DNA form, the CDR3 reads TGTGCCAGCAGTCCCGGGACTCTTAAGAGGGAGACCCAGTACTTC. Its protein is CASSPGTLKRETQYF.

The genes are TRBV7-9 and TRBJ2-5, with TRBD2 matching over 7 bases. CDR1 and CDR2 (germline): SEHNR, FQNEAQ (reference sequence). The CDR3 extends over 15 amino acids. V trimming: 5 bases; J trimming: 10 bases; junction bases outside the gene matches: 16. The CDR3 here is CASSPNVGLAENQYF. CDR3 nucleotides: TGTGCCAGCAGCCCCAACGTCGGGCTAGCGGAAAACCAGTACTTC.

In this sample, this clonotype turned up many times. This chain uses TRBV29-1 with TRBJ2-1, with 11 bases matching TRBD2. There are 13 residues in the CDR3. Germline-derived CDR1 and CDR2 are SQVTM and ANQGSEA. The CDR3, as DNA: TGCAGGGTAGCGGGAGGGCCCGACAATGAGCAGTTCTTC. This codes for CRVAGGPDNEQFF.

This clonotype has a handful of counts. The J gene is TRBJ1-4, the V gene TRBV20-1; D call uncertain. The CDR3 runs to 14 residues. Germline loops: CDR1 DFQATT, CDR2 SNEGSKA (reference sequence). V was cut by 1 base and J by 0 bases, with 6 bases left in between. The DNA of the CDR3 is TGCAGTGCTAGAGGGCTCCCAACTAATGAAAAACTGTTTTTT. It translates to CSARGLPTNEKLFF.

The V and J genes are TRBV15 and TRBJ2-7; the D gene could be TRBD1 or TRBD2 (5 bases each). This CDR3 is built from 17 residues. V shed 4 bases and J shed 4 bases, with 23 bases lying between them. CDR1 LNHNV and CDR2 YYDKDF come from the germline V gene (reference sequence). As DNA, the CDR3 is TGTGCCACCAGCAAACTCCGGGACCTCTTCTTCCCTTACGAGCAGTACTTC. Translation: CATSKLRDLFFPYEQYF.

This clonotype was observed a few times. The chain has TRBV4-2 and TRBJ1-1; D is undetermined. CDR3 size: 15 residues. CDR1 and CDR2 (germline): LGHNA, YNFKEQ. The V end lost 1 base, the J end lost 6 bases, and 15 bases lay between the germline ends. The DNA for the CDR3 is TGTGCCAGCAGCCAAGGATCTAGAGTGAGAGCTGAAGCTTTCTTT. It specifies CASSQGSRVRAEAFF.

This clonotype was detected a few times. The V call is TRBV20-1, the J call TRBJ2-2, with 8 bases identical to TRBD2. The trim removed 7 bases at V and 2 bases at J, leaving 9 bases unmatched. The germline CDR1 and CDR2 sequences are DFQATT and SNEGSKA (reference sequence). This CDR3 region has 15 residues. CDR3: CSVPGGTSNTGELFF. The CDR3 DNA reads TGCAGTGTCCCTGGGGGGACTAGTAACACCGGGGAGCTGTTTTTT.

The V and J genes are TRBV7-2 and TRBJ2-1; maybe TRBD1 (6 bases). The CDR3 is made up of 17 amino acids. From germline, CDR1 is SGHTA and CDR2 FQGNSA. Trimming stripped 5 bases from V and 5 bases from J, with 22 bases between. The CDR3 is CASSPVGTGKFHNEQFF. The CDR3 DNA reads as TGTGCCAGCAGCCCCGTAGGCACAGGGAAATTCCACAATGAGCAGTTCTTC.

The chain joins TRBV6-1 to TRBJ2-7; 14 nucleotides agree with TRBD2. This CDR3 has 16 residues. Germline V gene lookup returns CDR1 MNHNS and CDR2 SASEGT. V lost 5 bases, J lost 3 bases, and 6 bases stayed unmatched. The CDR3 sequence: CASSPGLAGALYEQYF. As DNA, the CDR3 is TGTGCCAGCAGTCCGGGACTAGCGGGAGCGCTCTACGAGCAGTACTTC.

This clonotype was seen a handful of times. The V gene is TRBV4-1, the J gene TRBJ2-2; 7 positions agree with TRBD2. Germline CDR1 and CDR2: MGHRA and YSYEKL. The length of the CDR3 is 18 residues. V lost 1 base and J lost 2; bases outside the gene matches: 10. CDR3 coding DNA: TGCGCCAGCAGCCAAGTATCCCTACTAGCGCATAACACCGGGGAGCTGTTTTTT. This translates into CASSQVSLLAHNTGELFF.

V gene TRBV19 combines with J gene TRBJ2-2; tentatively, D is TRBD1 (6 bases). Trimming stripped 10 bases from V and 4 bases from J, with 10 bases between. Germline values: CDR1 LNHDA, CDR2 SQIVND (reference sequence). CDR3 size: 12 residues. CDR3 in amino acids: CATRTATGELFF. CDR3 nucleotide sequence: TGTGCCACGCGGACAGCCACCGGGGAGCTGTTTTTT.

The rearrangement uses TRBV6-5 and TRBJ2-1; 11 nucleotides line up with TRBD2. The junction had 6 bases not matched to a gene; V was cut back by 0 bases and J by 8 bases. Per the germline V gene, CDR1 is MNHEY and CDR2 is SVGAGI. CDR3 length: 16 amino acids. CDR3 DNA sequence: TGTGCCAGCAGTTACTCGAAAACTAGCGGGAGTTATGAGCAGTTCTTC. This encodes CASSYSKTSGSYEQFF.

This clonotype was seen only a few times. This chain connects TRBV24-1 to TRBJ2-1; no reliable D call. CDR1 is KGHDR, CDR2 SFDVKD, per germline. The CDR3 consists of 14 residues. The V and J ends lost 9 bases and 3 bases respectively, with 14 bases between them. CDR3 residues: CATLRSGSYNEQFF. In DNA, the CDR3 is TGTGCCACCCTACGGTCCGGCAGCTACAATGAGCAGTTCTTC.

This clonotype turned up a few times. V is TRBV27 and J is TRBJ1-2; no reliable D call. From germline, CDR1 is MNHEY and CDR2 SMNVEV (reference sequence). Trimming took 2 bases from V and 5 from J, leaving 12 bases between them. This CDR3 comprises 14 residues. CDR3 coding DNA: TGTGCCAGCAGTTTAATGGGGAACCGTTATGGCTACACCTTC. Its protein product is CASSLMGNRYGYTF.